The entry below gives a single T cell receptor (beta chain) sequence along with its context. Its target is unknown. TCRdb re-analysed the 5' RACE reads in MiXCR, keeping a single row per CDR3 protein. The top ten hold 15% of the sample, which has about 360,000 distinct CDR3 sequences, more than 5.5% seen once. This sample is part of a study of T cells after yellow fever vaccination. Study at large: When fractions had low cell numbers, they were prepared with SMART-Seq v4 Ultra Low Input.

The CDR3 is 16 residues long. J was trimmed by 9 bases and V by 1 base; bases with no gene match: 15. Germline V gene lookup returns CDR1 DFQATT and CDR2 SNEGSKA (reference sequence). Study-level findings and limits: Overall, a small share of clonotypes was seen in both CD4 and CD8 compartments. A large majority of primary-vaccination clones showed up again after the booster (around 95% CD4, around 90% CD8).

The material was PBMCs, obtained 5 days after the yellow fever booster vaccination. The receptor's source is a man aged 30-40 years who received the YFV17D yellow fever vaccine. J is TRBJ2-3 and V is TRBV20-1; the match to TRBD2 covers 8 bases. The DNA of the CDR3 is TGCAGTGCTAGAGGCCCGAAAGCGGGAGTGATTTCGACGCAGTATTTT. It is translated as CSARGPKAGVISTQYF.